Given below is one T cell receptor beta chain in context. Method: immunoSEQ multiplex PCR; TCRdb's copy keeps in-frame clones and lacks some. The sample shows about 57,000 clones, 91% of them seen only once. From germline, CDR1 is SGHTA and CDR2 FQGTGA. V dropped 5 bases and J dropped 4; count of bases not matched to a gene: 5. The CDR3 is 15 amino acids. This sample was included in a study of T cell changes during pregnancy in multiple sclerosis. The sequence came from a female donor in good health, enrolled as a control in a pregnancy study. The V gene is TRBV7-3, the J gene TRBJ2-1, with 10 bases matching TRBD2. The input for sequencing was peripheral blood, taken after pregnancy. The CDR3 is CASSPGLAAYNEQFF. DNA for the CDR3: TGTGCCAGCAGCCCAGGACTAGCGGCTTACAATGAGCAGTTCTTC.